A single TCR beta chain is shown here with its context. Its antigen is unknown. Deletions cut 2 bases from V and 3 bases from J, with 11 bases between. The CDR3 has 14 residues. Germline V gene sequence: CDR1 MDHEN, CDR2 SYDVKM. The isolated RNA, all of it, was reverse transcribed, so expressed TCRB transcripts were what got sequenced. The data were produced by immunoSEQ multiplex PCR, yet TCRdb's version contains in-frame clones alone and is incomplete. The table has around 310,000 clones, roughly 9.6% seen once; the top ten hold about 0.015%. The record originates from a study of beta chain features in type 1 diabetes. Study-level results: PCR could preferentially amplify shorter templates, alike in patients and controls. Moderately but significantly shorter TCRB CDR3s were found in Type 1 diabetes patients in all four CD4+ subsets. Compared to healthy donors, patients appeared to have naive, central memory and Treg TCRB repertoires that were more alike.

The sequence came from a woman aged 25 to 45 in good health. The V and J genes are TRBV28 and TRBJ2-7; D is undetermined. Sequenced material: naive CD4+ T cells from blood. For the CDR3, the DNA is TGTGCCAGCAGTTTAGGGCAGACAAACTACGAGCAGTACTTC. This sequence encodes CASSLGQTNYEQYF.